This TCR beta chain was identified in a study of blood T cell repertoires in COVID-19. In the original analysis: Reference gene primer amplification gave nucleated cell count estimates. The table came from immunoSEQ multiplex PCR; TCRdb's copy has only in-frame clones and leaves some out. V, J and clone size are taken as reported in that table, and D and trimming were inferred from the DNA itself. The table shows 250,000 to 400,000 clones, with roughly 88% occurring only once. The CDR3 loop spans 17 amino acids. CDR1 LGHNA and CDR2 YSLEER come from the germline V gene. Trimming took 2 bases from V and 7 from J; bases not matched to a gene: 11.

This TCR came from a young woman with COVID-19, enrolled during active disease. This rearrangement joins TRBV4-3 to TRBJ2-1, with 10 bases aligning to TRBD2. Sequencing was done on a sample of peripheral blood. CDR3 sequence (DNA): TGCGCCAGCAGCCAACAACCAGCGGGGGGGCGAATGAATGAGCAGTTCTTC. This translates into CASSQQPAGGRMNEQFF.